This record concerns one TCR beta chain sequence. Its antigen remains unknown. Primers included in the PCR were 60 Vbeta and 13 Jbeta primers. Sequenced by immunoSEQ multiplex PCR; TCRdb stores in-frame clones only, minus some. This sample contains about 200,000 clones. This specimen comes from a study of cytomegalovirus exposure and HLA in healthy donors. Overall study: Of about 400 genotyped donors, roughly 86% clustered with self-reported Caucasian donors.

Whole-study results and caveats: The CMV antigen specificity of three CMV-associated chains was confirmed through in vitro analysis. Researchers reported in a later analysis that a missense DCLRE1C variant was tied to TCR beta V- and J-gene trimming.

Trimming removed 3 bases at V and 3 bases at J, with 9 bases between. Looked up from germline, CDR1 is MDHEN and CDR2 is SYDVKM. The CDR3 extends over 13 amino acids. The sample comprised PBMCs. The genes are TRBV28 and TRBJ2-7; weak D call: TRBD2 (5 bases). The TCR sequence derives from a girl aged 2-9 years in good health and CMV-seropositive. The CDR3 loop reads CASSFEGVYEQYF. The CDR3 DNA reads as TGTGCCAGCAGTTTCGAGGGAGTCTACGAGCAGTACTTC. Together with reference TRBV28 and TRBJ2-7, the CDR3 gives the full variable domain: DVKVTQSSRYLVKRTGEKVFLECVQDMDHENMFWYRQDPGLGLRLIYFSYDVKMKEKGDIPEGYSVSREKKERFSLILESASTNQTSMYLCASSFEGVYEQYFGPGTRLTVT.